A selection of T cell receptor beta chains follows, all from one sample in a study of control samples from healthy donors and cancer patients. Data came from immunoSEQ multiplex PCR; TCRdb stores just in-frame clones and leaves some out. This table has roughly 80,000 clones, roughly 92% appearing once. The sequenced material came from blood. Source of these receptors: a woman aged 60 to 75 in good health. The CDR3 runs from the conserved cysteine through the conserved F or W. The D gene is left open where the match is weak. Not all rows give a size; the values are once, few, many and, for expanded clones, a class.

cdr3_nt | cdr3_aa | j_call | d_call | clone_size | v_call
TGCGCCAGCAGCAAAGCCGGGACAGGGTCCTACGAGCAGTACTTC | CASSKAGTGSYEQYF | TRBJ2-7 | TRBD1 | . | TRBV4-1
TGTGCCAGCAGTTTTCGGGGACAGGGATATGAAAAACTGTTTTTT | CASSFRGQGYEKLFF | TRBJ1-4 | TRBD1 | . | TRBV28
TGCAGCGTTGGGGGGTCTAGCGGGAGTTCAGAGACCCAGTACTTC | CSVGGSSGSSETQYF | TRBJ2-5 | TRBD2 | . | TRBV29-1
TGTGCCAGCAGCCAAGAGAGTCCAGGGCGCGACGAGCAGTACTTC | CASSQESPGRDEQYF | TRBJ2-7 | . | . | TRBV3-1/TRBV3-2
TGCGCCAGCAGCCCCTGGGGACTAGCCTCCAAAAACATTCAGTACTTC | CASSPWGLASKNIQYF | TRBJ2-4 | TRBD2 | . | TRBV4-1
TGTGCCAGCAGCTTAGCCGGGGCGTTGGCCGGGGAGCTGTTTTTT | CASSLAGALAGELFF | TRBJ2-2 | . | . | TRBV11-2
TGTGCCAGCAGCTTAACCCGGCAGGGGGCAACCGGCTACACCTTC | CASSLTRQGATGYTF | TRBJ1-2 | TRBD1 | . | TRBV7-8
TGTGCCAGCTCCCCGCTAGCGGTCCACTACAATGAGCAGTTCTTC | CASSPLAVHYNEQFF | TRBJ2-1 | TRBD2 | . | TRBV18
TGTGCCAGCAGTTACCCGGGGGCTAGCGGGAGCTACAATGAGCAGTTCTTC | CASSYPGASGSYNEQFF | TRBJ2-1 | TRBD2 | . | TRBV6-2/TRBV6-3
TGTGCCACCGCAGGGTCCGGGTCTGAAGCTTTCTTT | CATAGSGSEAFF | TRBJ1-1 | . | . | TRBV2
TGTGCCAGCAGCGCACAGGGTAGTCAGCCCCAGCATTTT | CASSAQGSQPQHF | TRBJ1-5 | . | . | TRBV7-9
TGTGCCAGCAGCCAAGCTCACGGAGGAGCCACAGATACGCAGTATTTT | CASSQAHGGATDTQYF | TRBJ2-3 | . | . | TRBV4-2
TGTGCCAGCAGTTTGGTGGGCCAGGGGAGGGATGGCTACACCTTC | CASSLVGQGRDGYTF | TRBJ1-2 | . | . | TRBV28
TGTGCCAGCAGCCCAGGGACTAGCGGGAGAGGGGGGTTCTTC | CASSPGTSGRGGFF | TRBJ2-1 | TRBD2 | . | TRBV6-5
TGTGCCAGCTCACCAGGGACAGGGGGCAATGGCTACACCTTC | CASSPGTGGNGYTF | TRBJ1-2 | TRBD1 | . | TRBV18
TGTGCCAGCAGATCCGGGACGGCGCATAGCAATCAGCCCCAGCATTTT | CASRSGTAHSNQPQHF | TRBJ1-5 | . | few | TRBV28
TGTGCCAGCAGTTTTCGTCCGGGAAATGGGGTAGATACGCAGTATTTT | CASSFRPGNGVDTQYF | TRBJ2-3 | . | . | TRBV28
TGTGCCTGGAGTCCGGGACACGGGAGCTACGAGCAGTACTTC | CAWSPGHGSYEQYF | TRBJ2-7 | . | . | TRBV30
TGTGCCAGCAGCCCCAGACAGGGGAGGGAGCAGTACTTC | CASSPRQGREQYF | TRBJ2-7 | TRBD1 | . | TRBV5-4
TGCGCCAGCAGCTTGGCCTCTGGCAGTGGGACGATCGAGCAGTACTTC | CASSLASGSGTIEQYF | TRBJ2-7 | . | . | TRBV5-1
TGTGCCTGGAGTCCTAATGGGGGCCTCTACGAGCAGTACTTC | CAWSPNGGLYEQYF | TRBJ2-7 | . | . | TRBV30
TGTGCCAGCAGCCCACGGGGAGGTAGCGGGAGGAGCTCCTACAATGAGCAGTTCTTC | CASSPRGGSGRSSYNEQFF | TRBJ2-1 | TRBD2 | . | TRBV7-2
TGCGCCAGCAGCCAAGAGTCCGGGTTTTTCTATGGCTACACCTTC | CASSQESGFFYGYTF | TRBJ1-2 | . | . | TRBV4-1
TGTGCCAGCAGCTTAGCGGCGGCGAACACCTACAATGAGCAGTTCTTC | CASSLAAANTYNEQFF | TRBJ2-1 | . | . | TRBV7-9
TGTGCCAGCAGCCCCCCCTTACAGCATTCACCCCTCCACTTT | CASSPPLQHSPLHF | TRBJ1-6 | . | . | TRBV7-9
TGTGCCAGCAGCCGACTAGGACCTGGCTCCGGGGAGCAGTTCTTC | CASSRLGPGSGEQFF | TRBJ2-1 | . | . | TRBV5-6
TGTGCCAGTAGTAACCCCAGACAGGGTTGGGGGACAGAAGCTTTCTTT | CASSNPRQGWGTEAFF | TRBJ1-1 | TRBD1 | . | TRBV19
TGTGCCTGGAGTGAGCTACTTAGTTGGGGTCGAGAGACCCAGTACTTC | CAWSELLSWGRETQYF | TRBJ2-5 | . | . | TRBV30
TGCGCCAGCAGTACAATGAACACCGGGGAGCTGTTTTTT | CASSTMNTGELFF | TRBJ2-2 | . | . | TRBV10-1
TGTGCCAGCAGCCAAGGGAGCGGGAGGGGTGTTGAGCAGTTCTTC | CASSQGSGRGVEQFF | TRBJ2-1 | TRBD2 | . | TRBV5-4
TGTGCCAGCAGCCAAGTTACTCGAGGTTTTTCCTACGAGCAGTACTTC | CASSQVTRGFSYEQYF | TRBJ2-7 | . | . | TRBV4-2
TGTGCCAGCACCCCCAGGGGTAGCGGGAGCGTGACCCAGTACTTC | CASTPRGSGSVTQYF | TRBJ2-5 | TRBD2 | . | TRBV2
TGTGCCAGCAGTGATCACAAATCGGATGAAAAACTGTTTTTT | CASSDHKSDEKLFF | TRBJ1-4 | . | . | TRBV25-1
TGTGCCAGCAGTTACGGGGGGTGGGAGACCCAGTACTTC | CASSYGGWETQYF | TRBJ2-5 | . | . | TRBV6-2/TRBV6-3
TGTGCCAGCAGCTACGACAGGAACTATGGCTACACCTTC | CASSYDRNYGYTF | TRBJ1-2 | . | . | TRBV11-2
TGTGCCAGCAGCGTGGGCGTGGGAGAGGGTGAGCAGTTCTTC | CASSVGVGEGEQFF | TRBJ2-1 | . | . | TRBV9
TGTGCCAGCAGTTACAGGAGTAGGGTCCTTAGCAATCAGCCCCAGCATTTT | CASSYRSRVLSNQPQHF | TRBJ1-5 | . | . | TRBV6-2/TRBV6-3
TGTGCCACCAGTGACCCTAAGGGGGGTCTGGGGCCCCAGCATTTT | CATSDPKGGLGPQHF | TRBJ1-5 | . | . | TRBV24-1